The text below deals with one T cell receptor (beta chain). This entry belongs to a study of T cell repertoires in cytomegalovirus infection. In TCRdb, the reads were re-called with MiXCR into one record per CDR3 protein. The sample holds roughly 180,000 distinct CDR3 sequences, 28% seen once. Sequenced input: PBMCs. This receptor was obtained from a human donor in good health (CMV status not recorded). Some clones in this sample may be carry-over from other donors' samples.

The CDR3 DNA follows: TGTGCTTCACAGGGGGAGGACACTGAAGCTTTCTTT. Amino acid sequence: CASQGEDTEAFF. The rearrangement links TRBV2 to TRBJ1-1; 8 bases align to TRBD1. The CDR3 sequence is 12 residues long. The germline V gene has CDR1 SNHLY and CDR2 FYNNEI.